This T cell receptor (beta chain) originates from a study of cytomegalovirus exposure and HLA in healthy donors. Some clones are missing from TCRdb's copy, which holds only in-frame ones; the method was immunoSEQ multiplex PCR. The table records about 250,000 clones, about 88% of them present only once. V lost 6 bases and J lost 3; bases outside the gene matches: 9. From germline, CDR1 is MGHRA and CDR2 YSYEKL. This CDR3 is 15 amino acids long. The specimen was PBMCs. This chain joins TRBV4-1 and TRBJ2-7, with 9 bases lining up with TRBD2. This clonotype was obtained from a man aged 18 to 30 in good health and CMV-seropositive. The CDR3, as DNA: TGCGCCAGCAGTCCGGGGGCTAGCGGGATCTACGAGCAGTACTTC. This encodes CASSPGASGIYEQYF.